This T cell receptor beta chain was recorded in a study of shared clonotypes between healthy human individuals (dated by TCRdb to between 2020 and 2021). With regard to the full study: The cohort comprised a couple of women and a few men aged 18 to 49 years. For each donor, CD4 naive and CD4 memory were each run on three plates, CD8 naive on two plates, and CD8 memory on one plate. Each donor's leukapheresis produced roughly between roughly 0.94 and 9.5 billion PBMCs. To estimate repertoire size and how much clonotypes are shared between individuals, the study performed deep sequencing of blood TCR repertoires from about 5 healthy adults. Libraries were prepared and TCR repertoires were sequenced by different laboratories using diverse techniques, in order to increase sequencing depth and limit assay-specific biases. Overall study results and their limits: Because the study included a small number of donors, the genetic and exposure-history diversity represented was limited. Larger estimated clonotype richness was generally found for naive subsets than for memory subsets. Higher generation probabilities were observed for clonotypes shared by all four sorted-subset donors than for non-shared clonotypes. Pairwise subsampling indicated that sequencing depth was expected to affect the degree of clonotype sharing among donors. Sampling was restricted to blood, and TCR repertoires in tissues likely differ from the TCR repertoires found in blood. Even with the large sequencing depth, rarefaction of the sorted-subset datasets indicated that sequencing was incomplete. When a handful of donors were compared, the shared fraction of clonotypes was 5% to 6.5% for naive CD4, about 4% for naive CD8, roughly 2.5% for memory CD4, and less than 0.5% for memory CD8.

A note on this clone: Its antigen is currently not known. Base qualities are not provided; no much larger clone lies one nucleotide away.

V lost 7 bases and J lost 10 bases; the stretch between them is 17 bases long. According to the germline V gene (reference sequence), CDR1 reads MNHEY and CDR2 reads SMNVEV. The CDR3 covers 13 residues, taking in both the cysteine and the phenylalanine. Just the 39-base CDR3 DNA is kept, in frame starting at base 1. TCR CDR3 regions were amplified from genomic DNA by multiplex PCR using the deep immunoSEQ assay. For each cell subset, the extracted genomic DNA was distributed evenly across all wells of several immunoSEQ 96-well plates, and each plate served as one replicate. Each replicate PCR for sorted subsets received around 0.2 ug genomic DNA, equal to about 30,000 T cell genomes. The purified libraries were quantified using a Qubit 3.0 fluorometer, sized with a Bioanalyzer 2100, and then quantified again using the KAPA Library Quantification kit. Every immunoSEQ 96-well plate was sequenced on a separate single-read 150-cycle Illumina NextSeq 550 flow cell. In the authors' own workflow: The immunoSEQ output contained only junctional sequences without quality scores, so filtering could not match that applied to full-length reads. Sequences were annotated with PyIR, a Python wrapper for IgBLAST v1.9, using IMGT germline references to assign V/J genes and CDR3. Any read was removed if the V/J assignment was weak (E-value above 1e-6), the CDR3 was missing, or the read contained stop codons, out-of-frame junctions, or ambiguous translated residues. V3J clonotypes were defined as sequences sharing an identical inferred V gene, J gene, and CDR3 amino acid sequence. The percentage overlap between two repertoires was calculated by dividing the number of shared unique clonotypes by the size of the smaller repertoire. Repertoire richness was assessed with RTK rarefaction, the Chao1 estimator, and Recon v2.1 estimates of unobserved clonotypes. Generation probabilities were computed with OLGA for all TCRbeta clonotypes obtained by the gDNA method from four donors. Held by TCRdb, this immuneACCESS table contains in-frame sequences only and omits some clones. Under half of the omission traces to an unresolved V gene where checked; the cause of the rest is unknown. V, J and clone size were drawn from that table, and D and trimming were deduced from the DNA. A total of more than 2 million clones appear in this sample, 90% to 95% of them only once. The top ten hold about 1.6% of the sample.

CD8 naive samples were CD45RO-negative cells positively selected for CCR7, giving a CD45RA+CCR7+ population that excluded TemRA cells. Healthy HIV-negative adults with no recently reported acute infections or vaccinations were included as donors. Every donor was a Caucasian adult living in Nashville, Tennessee, USA. Blood was collected by leukapheresis, and PBMCs were isolated by Ficoll-Histopaque density gradient centrifugation and then cryopreserved in liquid nitrogen vapor phase. Purity and quantity of every magnetically sorted T cell population were checked by analytical flow cytometry. Each sorted fraction had its genomic DNA isolated and then quantified by UV absorbance on a Nanodrop 2000c.

The sequenced material came from naive CD8+ T cells from PBMCs. The cell subset or site label corresponds to: CD45RA+CCR7+. The sequence derives from a man aged 18 to 30 in good health. Some clones in this sample may be carry-over from other donors' samples. The sequence joins TRBV27 to TRBJ2-1; the D assignment is uncertain and may be TRBD1 or TRBD2, with 6 bases supporting each. The DNA is as follows: TGTGCCAGCATAGGCGAGGGGGGAGTAGAGCAGTTCTTC. Its coded protein is CASIGEGGVEQFF.